This paragraph covers one TCR beta chain sequence. A few counts support this clonotype. It has no known antigen specificity. Base quality data are lacking; no much larger clone is found one base away. Graves' hyperthyroidism was defined as stable when no progression to ophthalmopathy occurred over 18 months of follow-up. Hyperthyroidism patients were aged 18 to 65 years and newly diagnosed, with disease duration of less than 2 months. The study excluded patients with uncontrolled infections, other autoimmune diseases, pregnancy or lactation. Diagnoses relied on clinical symptoms, serum thyroxine and TRAb, thyroid ultrasound and orbital computed tomography. PBMCs were isolated from about 9 ml of fresh peripheral blood by Ficoll-Paque density gradient centrifugation. Total RNA was extracted using Trizol reagent, and RNA quality was assessed on an Agilent 2100 Bioanalyzer. The TCR beta CDR3 regions were amplified from the RNA transcripts. A first-round RT-PCR of the TCR CDR3 used the HTBI primer set with the Qiagen OneStep RT-PCR kit. The libraries were constructed in a second round of multiplex PCR and then size-selected and purified. Sequencing of the libraries was done on an Illumina HiSeq2000 using paired-end 100 bp reads. On the study's bioinformatics: SOAPnuke was used to process the raw data, throwing out any read that contained adapters or uncalled bases, had a mean Phred below 15, or lacked an exact constant-primer or identifier match. High-quality paired reads were merged with COPE v1.2.5, and unique nucleotide sequences were defined as clonotypes. MiTCR v1.1 was used to align clonotypes to the IMGT TRBV, TRBD and TRBJ reference segments. Analysis was restricted to V-J combinations with a frequency above 0.0001, which covered roughly 99% of repertoires. A TCS score was defined as the ratio between F50 (clonal expansion) and ExV (chaos), using BLOSUM62-based TCRdist between CDR3 peptides within each V-J. Welch's t-statistics and random forest reduced just over 500 V-J features to about 12, which were used in a naive Bayes classifier (R e1071). TCRdb reanalyzed the raw reads on its own, using fastp at Q25 for trimming and MiXCR for clone calling, and kept in-frame beta chains. Each entry merges the rows of one CDR3 protein and shows their most common DNA and genes. TCRdb, rather than the study authors, made the V and J calls. This sample gives under 250,000 distinct CDR3 sequences in total; about 17% of them show up just once. The ten top clones hold roughly 49% of the sample.

This entry is derived from a study of T cells in Graves' hyperthyroidism and ophthalmopathy (dated by TCRdb to 2018 to 2020). General notes on the study: Peripheral blood was collected at initial diagnosis, before any treatment. A discovery cohort of about 100 patients, 43 with Graves' ophthalmopathy and 55 to 60 with stable Graves' hyperthyroidism, was used to find distinguishing TCR V-J signatures. Prospective prediction of ophthalmopathy was tested in an independent validation cohort of 18 to 20 hyperthyroidism patients and some 17 patients who later progressed to ophthalmopathy. The approximately 100 discovery patients were divided at random into training and test sets in a 7:3 ratio. Thyroid tissue and blood T-cell repertoires from several Graves' hyperthyroidism patients were also compared in the study. Once sampling was done, hyperthyroidism patients were given methimazole at a starting dose of 30 mg daily, whereas ophthalmopathy patients were given high-dose intravenous methylprednisolone. The paper reports TCR Vbeta CDR3 sequencing of about 140 peripheral blood samples: 40 to 45 ophthalmopathy, under 80 hyperthyroidism and some 17 progressor patients.

According to the germline V gene, CDR1 reads ENHRY and CDR2 reads SYGVKD. The CDR3 spans 12 residues, from the cysteine through the phenylalanine. Only the CDR3 part of the read is kept: 36 bases, read in frame from the first base. Trimming takes 6 bases from V and 2 bases from J, and the germline ends sit 7 bases apart. The paper's findings and limits, for the study overall: In validation, the model predicted progression to ophthalmopathy with 65% to 71% sensitivity and 72% to 85% specificity, a median of around 6.6 months before onset. Most expanded thyroid clonotypes (frequency above 0.001) were also detected in blood, suggesting blood repertoires may reflect thyroid immune responses. Ophthalmopathy was separated from stable hyperthyroidism by a 13 V-J signature model, with approximately 86% sensitivity and about 81% specificity obtained in cross-validation and 80%/75% obtained in testing. Sample size was not statistically predetermined, and blinding of investigators to group allocation was not performed.

Material for sequencing was blood. The V and J genes are TRBV10-3 and TRBJ1-2; a weak D assignment points to TRBD1 (6 bases agree). The TCR originated in a woman between 50 and 59 years old with Graves' hyperthyroidism. The DNA sequence follows: TGTGCCATCAGAGGACAGAACTATGGCTACACCTTC. Its translation reads: CAIRGQNYGYTF.